This TCR beta chain was sequenced during a study of T cells in Graves' hyperthyroidism and ophthalmopathy (dated by TCRdb to the late 2010s). Notes on the research overall: Peripheral blood was sampled at the time of initial diagnosis, prior to any treatment. TCR V-J signatures able to tell the groups apart were searched for in a discovery cohort of 90 to 100 patients, of whom more than 40 had Graves' ophthalmopathy and roughly 58 had stable Graves' hyperthyroidism. Whether ophthalmopathy could be predicted prospectively was tested in an independent validation cohort made up of approximately 19 hyperthyroidism patients plus 17 patients who later progressed to ophthalmopathy. The 100 discovery patients were divided at random into training and test sets in a 7:3 ratio. In roughly six Graves' hyperthyroidism patients, the study also compared T-cell repertoires from thyroid tissue with T-cell repertoires from blood. After blood sampling, hyperthyroidism patients were treated with methimazole at a starting dose of 30 mg daily, and ophthalmopathy patients were treated with high-dose intravenous methylprednisolone. The paper reports TCR Vbeta CDR3 sequencing of more than 120 peripheral blood samples: some 41 ophthalmopathy, fewer than 85 hyperthyroidism and approximately 17 progressor patients. Study-level results and caveats: Most expanded thyroid clonotypes (frequency above 0.001) were also found in blood, which suggests that blood repertoires may mirror thyroid immune responses. Ophthalmopathy was separated from stable hyperthyroidism by a 13 V-J signature model, with around 90% sensitivity and about 81% specificity obtained in cross-validation and 80%/75% obtained in testing. Sample size was not statistically predetermined, and blinding of investigators to group allocation was not performed. In validation, the model predicted progression to ophthalmopathy with about 71% sensitivity and approximately 72% specificity, a median of about 6 months before onset.

Relative to germline, V is missing 5 bases and J is missing 3 bases, with 6 bases of the junction outside any gene match. The CDR3 has 14 amino acids, counting the end cysteine and phenylalanine. Just CDR3 DNA is preserved here, 42 bases in frame from base 1. The germline V gene (reference sequence) provides CDR1 DFQATT and CDR2 SNEGSKA. A patient counted as having stable Graves' hyperthyroidism if no progression to ophthalmopathy occurred over 18 months of follow-up. The hyperthyroidism patients were between 18 and 65 years old and newly diagnosed, with a disease duration of less than 2 months. The study excluded patients with uncontrolled infections, other autoimmune diseases, pregnancy or lactation. Diagnoses relied on clinical symptoms, serum thyroxine and TRAb, thyroid ultrasound and orbital computed tomography. PBMCs were isolated from 10 ml of fresh peripheral blood by Ficoll-Paque density gradient centrifugation. Total RNA was extracted using Trizol reagent, and RNA quality was assessed on an Agilent 2100 Bioanalyzer.

This clonotype was recorded many times. Its target antigen remains unknown. Base qualities are missing; no much larger clone stands one base away. Amplification of TCR beta CDR3 regions was carried out from RNA transcripts. A first-round RT-PCR of the TCR CDR3 used the HTBI primer set with the Qiagen OneStep RT-PCR kit. Libraries were constructed in a second round of multiplex PCR, after which size selection and purification were carried out. Paired-end sequencing of the libraries was performed with 100 bp reads on an Illumina HiSeq2000. From the authors' description of their analysis: SOAPnuke was used to process the raw data, throwing out any read that contained adapters or uncalled bases, had a mean Phred below 15, or lacked an exact constant-primer or identifier match. High-quality paired reads were merged using COPE v1.2.5, and each unique nucleotide sequence was defined as a clonotype. MiTCR v1.1 was used to align the clonotypes against IMGT TRBV, TRBD and TRBJ reference segments. The analysis included only V-J combinations with a frequency above 0.0001, which together covered more than 99% of the repertoires. The TCS score was defined as F50 (clonal expansion) divided by E x V (chaos), with BLOSUM62-based TCRdist calculated between CDR3 peptides within each V-J. Welch's t-statistics and random forest reduced roughly 540 V-J features to fewer than 15, which were used in a naive Bayes classifier (R e1071). TCRdb applied fastp at Q25 and MiXCR to the public reads, then kept only in-frame beta chains. Rows are unified per CDR3 protein, each entry keeping the most common DNA and genes. The V and J calls shown here were made by TCRdb, not taken from the authors' results. The sample table holds around 560,000 distinct CDR3 sequences, of which 16% were seen once. The ten largest clones take up more than 15% of the sample.

The chain is assembled from TRBV20-1 and TRBJ1-5, with TRBD1 matching 8 junction bases. The source is a young woman with Graves' hyperthyroidism. Sequenced sample: blood. The sequence in DNA is TGCAGTGCTCGACAGGGGATTGCCAATCAGCCCCAGCATTTT. This translates into CSARQGIANQPQHF.